These 11 T cell receptor beta chains came from one sample sequenced in a study of CD8 T cells in Susac syndrome (dated by TCRdb to the late 2010s). The library relied on the immunoSEQ multiplex PCR assay. RNA was extracted using the RNeasy kit, and roughly 0.5 to 1 ug of the RNA was reverse transcribed with random hexamers. TCRdb ran its own pipeline on the public reads, namely fastp trimming at Q25 and MiXCR clone calling, and kept in-frame beta chains. Every distinct CDR3 protein forms one entry, paired with its most common genes and DNA. Here the sample has around 200,000 distinct CDR3 sequences; about 90% occur a single time. The top ten constitute around 0.14% of the sample. Sequenced input: CD8+ T cells from PBMCs. The source of these receptors is a human donor with multiple sclerosis.

In the case of this clonotype: At one end, the junction sequence differs from germline, possibly due to a read error. The chain carries TRBV30 and TRBJ2-5; TRBD1 matches at 8 bases. Germline-derived CDR1 and CDR2 are GTSNPN and SVGIG (reference sequence). CDR3 length: 13 residues. The CDR3 sequence is CGVSGQGAETQCF. The DNA for the CDR3 is TGTGGGGTCAGTGGACAGGGTGCGGAGACCCAGTGCTTC.

This rearrangement joins TRBV4-3 to TRBJ1-2, with D uncertain. Germline V gene data show CDR1 as LGHNA and CDR2 as YSLEER. CDR3 size: 16 residues. Between the trimmed V and J ends, which lost 0 bases and 4 bases, there was a span of 15 bases. CDR3 in DNA: TGCGCCAGCAGCCAAGATCATGTCGATAGTCCCTATGGCTACACCTTC. Translation: CASSQDHVDSPYGYTF.

The chain carries TRBV5-4 and TRBJ2-7; 10 nucleotides match TRBD1. The length of the CDR3 is 16 residues. The J segment lost 1 base and the V segment lost 1 base, leaving 5 bases of the junction unmatched. CDR1 is SGHNT and CDR2 is YYREEE in the germline V gene (reference sequence). The CDR3 DNA reads TGTGCCAGCAGCTTGCACCCGGGACAGGGGTCCTACGAGCAGTACTTC. This encodes CASSLHPGQGSYEQYF.

J is TRBJ2-3 and V is TRBV2; 8 bases align to TRBD1. Germline V gene data show CDR1 as SNHLY and CDR2 as FYNNEI. Germline trimming cut 7 bases from V and 3 bases from J; bases unmatched to any gene: 9. The CDR3 length is 15 residues. The DNA for the CDR3 is TGTGCCAGCAACCCCTGGACAGGGACGACAGATACGCAGTATTTT. This sequence encodes CASNPWTGTTDTQYF.

The chain recombines TRBV24-1 with TRBJ1-5, with unresolved D. The CDR3 has 16 residues. Trimming pared 4 bases from V and 0 bases from J, leaving 12 bases between. Per germline, CDR1 KGHDR and CDR2 SFDVKD. The CDR3, as DNA: TGTGCCACCAGTGAACCTGGTGCCTATAGCAATCAGCCCCAGCATTTT. This codes for CATSEPGAYSNQPQHF.

The rearrangement joins TRBV12-3 or TRBV12-4 to TRBJ2-3; D is ambiguous. The CDR3 is 13 amino acids. The V and J ends lost 4 bases and 2 bases respectively, with 7 bases between them. CDR3 coding DNA: TGTGCCAGCAGTTCCCTTAACACAGATACGCAGTATTTT. This gives the protein CASSSLNTDTQYF.

Details on this clonotype: At one of its ends the junction is not consistent with the germline gene, which may arise from a read error. V gene TRBV9 combines with J gene TRBJ2-6; the D gene is possibly TRBD2 (7 bases). Germline assignment: CDR1 SGDLS and CDR2 YYNGEE. The length of the CDR3 is 17 residues. The DNA for the CDR3 is TGTGCCAGCAGCGCGGGGGGCGGGTCCTCTGGGTCCAACGTCCTGACTTTC. This sequence encodes CASSAGGGSSGSNVLTF.

The chain carries TRBV29-1 and TRBJ2-1, with D possibly matching TRBD2 (7 bases). The V and J ends lost 1 base and 10 bases respectively, with 17 bases between them. CDR1 is SQVTM, CDR2 ANQGSEA, per germline. This CDR3 is 14 amino acids long. The CDR3 is CSVEGGGASFEQFF. Written as DNA, the CDR3 is TGCAGCGTTGAAGGGGGGGGCGCTTCATTCGAGCAGTTCTTC.

As to this clonotype: Its ends do not fully match the called genes, so a read error is possible. This chain links TRBV27 with TRBJ2-5; 12 nucleotides agree with TRBD2. Germline V gene data show CDR1 as MNHEY and CDR2 as SMNVEV (reference sequence). This CDR3 region has 16 residues. As DNA, the CDR3 is TGTGCCAGCAGTTCCCTAGCGGGGGGGCTAAGAGAGGCCCAGTACTTC. The encoded protein is CASSSLAGGLREAQYF.

The J gene is TRBJ1-2, the V gene TRBV30, with unresolved D. Germline CDR1 is GTSNPN and CDR2 is SVGIG (reference sequence). The CDR3 loop spans 12 amino acids. Trimming removed 2 bases from V and 6 bases from J, with 10 bases in between. The CDR3 DNA reads TGTGCCTGGAGTTCGCCCACAGATGGCTACACCTTC. As protein: CAWSSPTDGYTF.

The V gene is TRBV9, the J gene TRBJ1-1; the D is unclear. The V end was cut by 7 bases, the J end by 5 bases, with 15 bases between. Germline CDR1 and CDR2: SGDLS and YYNGEE. The CDR3 has 13 amino acids. CDR3 protein: CASGSLGITEAFF. In DNA form, the CDR3 reads TGTGCCAGCGGCAGCTTGGGGATTACTGAAGCTTTCTTT.